The 19 T cell receptor beta chains reported below all come from one sample, sequenced in a study of blood T cells in healthy people across ages. A J-beta primer mix and a sample-barcoded 5' primer were used in a second PCR of about 7 to 12 cycles. MiXCR, applied by TCRdb to the 5' RACE reads, yields one record per CDR3 protein. The sample contains hundreds of thousands of distinct CDR3 sequences, 58% of which appear only once. The source material was blood. The receptors originated from a man aged 25 to 40 in good health.

The genes are TRBV7-2 and TRBJ2-7; 12 bases are a match to TRBD2. V shed 5 bases, J shed 7 bases, and the junction held 12 bases outside the gene matches. The germline V gene encodes CDR1 SGHTA and CDR2 FQGNSA. This CDR3 has 16 amino acids. CDR3 amino acids: CASSQGLAGSFREQYF. The CDR3 DNA reads as TGTGCCAGCAGCCAGGGACTAGCGGGTTCCTTTCGGGAGCAGTACTTC.

This sequence joins TRBV4-2 and TRBJ1-6; D gene uncertain. Germline assignment: CDR1 LGHNA and CDR2 YNFKEQ. The CDR3 loop spans 17 amino acids. The V and J ends lost 9 bases and 3 bases respectively, with 21 bases between them. DNA for the CDR3: TGTGCCAGTCAACCACGTCAAGCCTACGACTATAATTCACCCCTCCACTTT. It yields the protein CASQPRQAYDYNSPLHF.

The chain employs TRBV7-9 and TRBJ2-7; D possibly corresponds to TRBD2 (5 bases). The CDR3 runs 11 residues. Germline V gene data show CDR1 as SEHNR and CDR2 as FQNEAQ (reference sequence). Trimming took 8 bases from V and 6 from J, leaving 11 bases between them. This CDR3 reads CASRSSSEQYF. The CDR3 DNA reads as TGTGCCAGCCGATCTAGCAGCGAGCAGTACTTC.

The chain uses TRBV15 and TRBJ2-1, with a tentative D call TRBD2 (5 bases). Trimming removed 0 bases from V and 3 bases from J, with 9 bases in between. The germline CDR1 and CDR2 sequences are LNHNV and YYDKDF (reference sequence). The length of the CDR3 is 15 residues. CDR3 nucleotides: TGTGCCACCAGCAGAGATCCCGGGAACTACAATGAGCAGTTCTTC. It yields the protein CATSRDPGNYNEQFF.

The chain joins TRBV3-1 to TRBJ2-6; weak D call: TRBD1 (6 bases). Trimming pared 4 bases from V and 0 bases from J, leaving 13 bases between. Germline lookup yields CDR1 LGHDT and CDR2 YNNKEL (reference sequence). This CDR3 region has 17 residues. CDR3 sequence: CASSRRGTFSGANVLTF. The DNA of the CDR3 is TGTGCCAGCAGCCGAAGGGGGACCTTCTCTGGGGCCAACGTCCTGACTTTC.

The rearrangement links TRBV6-5 to TRBJ1-5; tentative D call: TRBD1 (6 bases). The CDR3 loop spans 15 amino acids. CDR1 is MNHEY, CDR2 SVGAGI, per germline. V was clipped by 4 bases and J by 2 bases, with 12 bases between them. The CDR3 DNA reads as TGTGCCAGCAGTTTAGCAGGGGAGCGCAATCAGCCCCAGCATTTT. This gives the protein CASSLAGERNQPQHF.

This clonotype turned up a few times. The chain recombines TRBV20-1 with TRBJ2-4, with 7 bases identical to TRBD1. CDR3 size: 13 residues. J was trimmed by 7 bases and V by 0 bases; bases with no gene match: 3. Germline V gives CDR1 DFQATT, CDR2 SNEGSKA (reference sequence). Here the CDR3 reads CSAREQGSNIQYF. CDR3 nucleotides: TGCAGTGCTAGAGAACAGGGGTCCAACATTCAGTACTTC.

The chain links TRBV7-2 to TRBJ1-2; a weak D match, TRBD1 (6 bases). Germline lookup yields CDR1 SGHTA and CDR2 FQGNSA. The CDR3 is 15 residues long. V was pared by 5 bases and J by 3 bases, with 16 bases between. CDR3 DNA sequence: TGTGCCAGCAGCCCCCAGACAGGCGTGGACTATGGCTACACCTTC. Translation: CASSPQTGVDYGYTF.

V usage is TRBV18 and J usage is TRBJ1-2, with D perhaps TRBD1 (5 bases). Germline assignment: CDR1 KGHSH and CDR2 LQKENI. The CDR3 is 15 amino acids. Between the trimmed V and J ends, which lost 3 bases and 4 bases, there was a span of 15 bases. DNA of the CDR3: TGTGCCAGCTCACCCGCGGGACGGGACTTCTATGGCTACACCTTC. Amino acid sequence: CASSPAGRDFYGYTF.

This clonotype was counted a single time. The chain links TRBV9 to TRBJ1-6; a possible D gene is TRBD1 (5 bases). CDR3 length: 15 amino acids. The V gene lost 4 bases and the J gene lost 12 bases, with 20 bases spanning the gap. Germline lookup yields CDR1 SGDLS and CDR2 YYNGEE. CDR3 amino acids: CASSSHGGDPIPLHF. The CDR3 DNA is TGTGCCAGCAGCTCCCATGGGGGGGATCCGATACCCCTCCACTTT.

The rearrangement links TRBV19 to TRBJ2-5; 9 positions agree with TRBD1. Per the germline V gene, CDR1 is LNHDA and CDR2 is SQIVND (reference sequence). The CDR3 extends over 12 amino acids. V was clipped by 7 bases and J by 5 bases; unmatched bases: 2. CDR3 coding DNA: TGTGCCAGTAACAGGGGGCCGGAGACCCAGTACTTC. This translates into CASNRGPETQYF.

The rearrangement joins TRBV7-2 to TRBJ2-7; 11 bases agree with TRBD2. The J call may be in error: the DNA end matches TRBJ2-5 better. The CDR3 is made up of 16 amino acids. Germline V gene lookup returns CDR1 SGHTA and CDR2 FQGNSA. In DNA form, the CDR3 reads TGTGCCAGCAGCTTTCAAGGACTAGCGGGCGGAGAGACCCAGTACTTC. Translation: CASSFQGLAGGETQYF.

V is TRBV27 and J is TRBJ2-7, with D maybe TRBD1 (5 bases). The CDR3 loop spans 14 amino acids. Germline assignment: CDR1 MNHEY and CDR2 SMNVEV (reference sequence). The germline V and J ends were trimmed by 2 bases and 2 bases, with 10 bases remaining between them. The CDR3 nucleotides are TGTGCCAGCAGTTTAGCAGGGATGGCCTACGAGCAGTACTTC. Translating gives CASSLAGMAYEQYF.

This clonotype was detected many times. The chain employs TRBV28 and TRBJ1-2, with 7 nucleotides matching TRBD1. The CDR3 length is 12 residues. V dropped 6 bases and J dropped 12; count of bases not matched to a gene: 10. Germline V gene lookup returns CDR1 MDHEN and CDR2 SYDVKM. The CDR3 sequence is CASSHDREFHTF. The CDR3 DNA is TGTGCCAGCAGCCATGACAGGGAGTTCCACACCTTC.

This clonotype was seen a few times. DNA for the CDR3: TGTGCCAGCAGCTTAGGATCTGGGAACTATGGCTACACCTTC. This sequence encodes CASSLGSGNYGYTF. The chain is built from TRBV7-2 and TRBJ1-2, with D hard to call. The CDR3 is made up of 14 amino acids. The germline V and J ends were trimmed by 1 base and 2 bases, with 8 bases remaining between them. Germline-derived CDR1 and CDR2 are SGHTA and FQGNSA.

This clonotype showed up just a few times. The chain has TRBV29-1 and TRBJ2-5; TRBD1 agrees at 7 bases. J was trimmed by 2 bases and V by 2 bases; bases with no gene match: 5. The CDR3 is 14 residues long. The germline gives CDR1 SQVTM, CDR2 ANQGSEA. Here the CDR3 DNA reads TGCAGCGTTGAAATGTCAGGGGGTCAAGAGACCCAGTACTTC. As protein: CSVEMSGGQETQYF. The full variable domain, with the rest looked up from reference TRBV29-1 and TRBJ2-5, is SAVISQKPSRDICQRGTSLTIQCQVDSQVTMMFWYRQQPGQSLTLIATANQGSEATYESGFVIDKFPISRPNLTFSTLTVSNMSPEDSSIYLCSVEMSGGQETQYFGPGTRLLVL.

This clonotype occurred many times. The rearrangement uses TRBV7-2 and TRBJ2-7; TRBD1 agrees at 7 bases. CDR3 length: 14 residues. The ends lost 7 bases at V and 2 bases at J; junction bases unmatched: 8. Germline V gives CDR1 SGHTA, CDR2 FQGNSA. CDR3 in DNA: TGTGCCAGCACCCCGGGACAGCAGACCTACGAGCAGTACTTC. Its protein is CASTPGQQTYEQYF.

The chain joins TRBV6-2 or TRBV6-3 to TRBJ2-6; D possibly corresponds to TRBD1 (5 bases). Germline loops: CDR1 MNHEY, CDR2 SVGEGT. V was pared by 5 bases and J by 3 bases, with 11 bases between. The CDR3 totals 15 residues. CDR3 protein: CASSARVHGANVLTF. In DNA form, the CDR3 reads TGTGCCAGCAGTGCCAGGGTGCATGGGGCCAACGTCCTGACTTTC.

V usage is TRBV7-9 and J usage is TRBJ2-5; D might be TRBD1 (6 bases). V shed 1 base and J shed 4 bases, with 13 bases lying between them. Germline V CDR1 and CDR2: SEHNR, FQNEAQ (reference sequence). CDR3 size: 15 residues. The CDR3 nucleotides are TGTGCCAGCAGCTTAGGGCTGCAGGGGACAGAGACCCAGTACTTC. Translating it yields CASSLGLQGTETQYF.